The present T cell receptor beta chain was sequenced within a study of blood T cells in healthy people across ages. Findings and limits, study-wide: Naive T cell percentage and TCR beta diversity correlated strongly. Expanded clonotype shifts may have been confounded, as the donors had an unknown CMV status.

Peripheral blood was drawn, approximately 9.5 milliliters per donor. A second PCR, run for roughly 7 to 12 cycles, used a sample-barcoded 5' primer plus a J-beta primer mix. The template-switch adaptor was a 5' adaptor with 12 random nucleotides. It tagged each cDNA molecule. TCRdb reanalysed the 5' RACE reads using MiXCR and keeps one entry per CDR3 protein. Of fewer than 700,000 distinct CDR3 sequences listed, roughly 41% are singletons. A single count supports this clonotype. As yet, its antigen is unknown. This sequence originates from a man older than 75 in good health. Sequencing was done on a sample of blood.

CDR3 nucleotide sequence: TGCAGTGCCCCCCAGCCCGGGGGTAGCAATCAGCCCCAGCATTTT. This sequence encodes CSAPQPGGSNQPQHF. The J gene is TRBJ1-5, the V gene TRBV20-1; TRBD1 is a possible D gene (5 bases). V was pared by 6 bases and J by 0 bases, with 15 bases between. There are 15 residues in the CDR3. Germline CDR1 is DFQATT and CDR2 is SNEGSKA (reference sequence).